This entry lists 30 T cell receptor beta chains sequenced from one sample in a study of blood T cell repertoires in COVID-19. Libraries were prepared by immunoSEQ multiplex PCR; TCRdb keeps only in-frame clonotypes and omits some of them. The sample holds under 200,000 clones, approximately 81% seen once. Sequencing was performed on PBMCs or T cells enriched from blood (not recorded which). The receptors originated from a man in his sixties who had recovered from COVID-19.

CDR3 in DNA: TGCGCCAGCAGCGGAGGGACAGGGGGCCGCGAGACCCAGTACTTC. Protein product: CASSGGTGGRETQYF. V and J are TRBV5-1 and TRBJ2-5; 12 positions match TRBD1. J was trimmed by 5 bases and V by 4 bases; bases with no gene match: 6. The CDR3 covers 15 residues. The germline CDR1 and CDR2 sequences are SGHRS and YFSETQ.

This chain links TRBV5-1 with TRBJ2-2; D is unresolved. Germline V lookup: CDR1 SGHRS, CDR2 YFSETQ. This CDR3 contains 14 residues. Between the trimmed V and J ends, which lost 0 bases and 0 bases, there was a span of 3 bases. The chain's CDR3 is CASSLVTNTGELFF. Written as DNA, the CDR3 is TGCGCCAGCAGCTTGGTCACGAACACCGGGGAGCTGTTTTTT. Full variable domain (outside the CDR3, taken from reference TRBV5-1 and TRBJ2-2): KAGVTQTPRYLIKTRGQQVTLSCSPISGHRSVSWYQQTPGQGLQFLFEYFSETQRNKGNFPGRFSGRQFSNSRSEMNVSTLELGDSALYLCASSLVTNTGELFFGEGSRLTVL.

CDR3 sequence: CASSQGGDRNQPQHF. The CDR3 DNA reads as TGTGCCAGCAGCCAAGGAGGAGATCGCAATCAGCCCCAGCATTTT. The V gene is TRBV3-1 (or the pseudogene TRBV3-2), the J gene TRBJ1-5; no firm D call. This CDR3 comprises 15 residues. Between the trimmed V and J ends, which lost 1 base and 2 bases, there was a span of 9 bases. Germline V gene lookup returns CDR1 LGHDT and CDR2 YNNKEL (reference sequence).

The V and J genes are TRBV6-5 and TRBJ2-3; no definite D call. CDR1 and CDR2 from the germline V gene are MNHEY and SVGAGI. This CDR3 region has 12 residues. V lost 7 bases and J lost 10, with 15 bases in between. The CDR3 loop is CASTQTQRAQYF. In DNA, the CDR3 is TGTGCCAGCACCCAAACCCAGCGCGCGCAGTATTTT.

This chain joins TRBV9 and TRBJ2-2; the D gene is possibly TRBD2 (6 bases). The CDR3 extends over 15 amino acids. The germline gives CDR1 SGDLS, CDR2 YYNGEE. V was clipped by 0 bases and J by 3 bases, with 9 bases between them. CDR3 coding DNA: TGTGCCAGCAGCGTAGTTGGGGGGTACACCGGGGAGCTGTTTTTT. Protein product: CASSVVGGYTGELFF.

The chain joins TRBV2 to TRBJ2-1; D is perhaps TRBD2 (5 bases). Trimming removed 6 bases at V and 8 bases at J, with 14 bases between. The CDR3 covers 13 residues. Per the germline V gene, CDR1 is SNHLY and CDR2 is FYNNEI. Written as DNA, the CDR3 is TGTGCCAGCAGGGTAACAGCGGCGGATGAGCAGTTCTTC. Protein: CASRVTAADEQFF.

The gene calls are TRBV10-3 and TRBJ2-1; TRBD2 might be the D (6 bases). Per germline, CDR1 ENHRY and CDR2 SYGVKD. The CDR3 sequence is 15 residues long. V lost 4 bases, J lost 4 bases, and 14 bases lay in between. The CDR3, as DNA: TGTGCCATCAGTGCTGGTGCGGGGCCTTACAATGAGCAGTTCTTC. This sequence encodes CAISAGAGPYNEQFF.

This chain connects TRBV5-1 to TRBJ1-1; 8 bases align to TRBD1. Trimming took 4 bases from V and 4 from J; bases not matched to a gene: 12. Germline CDR1 is SGHRS and CDR2 is YFSETQ. The CDR3 contains 16 residues. The DNA for the CDR3 is TGCGCCAGCAGCCCTATCAACAGGGGGGCGACCACTGAAGCTTTCTTT. Translation gives CASSPINRGATTEAFF. Full variable domain (rest looked up from reference TRBV5-1 and TRBJ1-1): KAGVTQTPRYLIKTRGQQVTLSCSPISGHRSVSWYQQTPGQGLQFLFEYFSETQRNKGNFPGRFSGRQFSNSRSEMNVSTLELGDSALYLCASSPINRGATTEAFFGQGTRLTVV.

CDR3 amino acids: CASSTEHSRGPYNSPLHF. CDR3 bases: TGCGCCAGCAGCACAGAGCACTCTAGGGGTCCCTATAATTCACCCCTCCACTTT. The chain has TRBV4-1 and TRBJ1-6, with D possibly being TRBD1 (5 bases). The germline gives CDR1 MGHRA, CDR2 YSYEKL. The ends were cut back, 5 bases at V and 2 bases at J, with 19 bases in the middle. The CDR3 is 18 amino acids.

This sequence joins TRBV5-8 and TRBJ1-2, with D possibly TRBD1 on 6 matching bases. CDR1 SGHTS and CDR2 YDEGEE come from the germline V gene. CDR3 size: 14 residues. Between the trimmed V and J ends, which lost 3 bases and 4 bases, there was a span of 13 bases. The CDR3 DNA reads TGTGCCAGCAGCTCGGCGACAGGCTTCTATGGCTACACCTTC. Protein product: CASSSATGFYGYTF.

This clone was picked up one time. The chain employs TRBV4-2 and TRBJ1-6, with 12 bases fitting TRBD1. V lost 0 bases, J lost 1 base, and 7 bases stayed unmatched. This CDR3 is built from 20 residues. Germline CDR1 LGHNA, CDR2 YNFKEQ. CDR3: CASSQDLGTGGMSYNSPLHF. The CDR3 nucleotides are TGTGCCAGCAGCCAAGATCTCGGGACAGGGGGCATGTCCTATAATTCACCCCTCCACTTT.

J is TRBJ1-2 and V is TRBV7-2; 7 nucleotides match TRBD1. Germline V gene data show CDR1 as SGHTA and CDR2 as FQGNSA. Trimming at V came to 3 bases and at J to 2 bases, leaving 3 bases not matched to a gene. The CDR3 is 14 residues long. The CDR3, as DNA: TGTGCCAGCAGCTTGGGGGGACAGAACTATGGCTACACCTTC. The encoded protein is CASSLGGQNYGYTF.

V gene TRBV7-3 combines with J gene TRBJ2-6; TRBD2 is a possible D gene (5 bases). This CDR3 comprises 15 residues. The V gene's germline CDR1 is SGHTA and CDR2 FQGTGA. Trimming removed 5 bases from V and 1 base from J, with 9 bases in between. CDR3 coding DNA: TGTGCCAGCAGCGACGGACTGTCTGGGGCCAACGTCCTGACTTTC. Translating it yields CASSDGLSGANVLTF.

DNA of the CDR3: TGTGCCAGCAGCCCCGGGCGGGGCTTTAATCAGCCCCAGCATTTT. Encoded protein: CASSPGRGFNQPQHF. The V and J genes are TRBV7-6 and TRBJ1-5; a possible D gene is TRBD1 (5 bases). V shed 5 bases and J shed 4 bases, with 15 bases lying between them. Germline V gene lookup returns CDR1 SGHVS and CDR2 FNYEAQ. CDR3 length: 15 amino acids.

V and J are TRBV6-1 and TRBJ2-2, with D tentatively TRBD2 (5 bases). Per the germline V gene, CDR1 is MNHNS and CDR2 is SASEGT. This CDR3 is built from 15 residues. V lost 2 bases and J 2 bases, leaving 9 bases between the germline ends. The CDR3 DNA sequence: TGTGCCAGCAGTGAAATCACGGGAAACACCGGGGAGCTGTTTTTT. It specifies CASSEITGNTGELFF.

Worth noting for this clone: At one of its ends the junction is not consistent with the germline gene, which may arise from a read error. The J gene is TRBJ2-7, the V gene TRBV30; perhaps TRBD2 as D (5 bases). The CDR3 length is 13 residues. In germline, CDR1 is GTSNPN, CDR2 SVGIG (reference sequence). CDR3 bases: TGTGTCTGGACTCCGGATGAGGTGCGGGAGCAGTACTTC. As protein: CVWTPDEVREQYF. The full variable domain, with the rest looked up from reference TRBV30 and TRBJ2-7, is SQTIHQWPATLVQPVGSPLSLECTVEGTSNPNLYWYRQAAGRGLQLLFYSVGIGQISSEVPQNLSASRPQDRQFILSSKKLLLSDSGFYLCVWTPDEVREQYFGPGTRLTVT.

The chain carries TRBV3-1 (or the pseudogene TRBV3-2) and TRBJ2-1, with a weak D call TRBD1 (6 bases). This CDR3 region has 17 residues. Germline CDR1 reads LGHDT; CDR2 reads YNNKEL (reference sequence). V was clipped by 0 bases and J by 0 bases, with 12 bases between them. The CDR3 DNA follows: TGTGCCAGCAGCCAAGATCGGGGACAAAGCTCCTACAATGAGCAGTTCTTC. Translation: CASSQDRGQSSYNEQFF.

V usage is TRBV5-1 and J usage is TRBJ2-2; 10 bases line up with TRBD2. The CDR3 is 19 residues long. Germline V gives CDR1 SGHRS, CDR2 YFSETQ. With 1 base clipped from V and 4 bases from J, the junction kept 13 bases outside the gene matches. The DNA for the CDR3 is TGCGCCAGCAGCTTGTTACCCAGCGGGGGGGCCGTAGGCACCGGGGAGCTGTTTTTT. Translating gives CASSLLPSGGAVGTGELFF.

This clone occurred a few times. The chain has TRBV9 and TRBJ2-7; D is unclear. V was cut by 3 bases and J by 0 bases, with 7 bases left in between. There are 13 residues in the CDR3. Germline V gene lookup returns CDR1 SGDLS and CDR2 YYNGEE. The CDR3 DNA reads TGTGCCAGCAGCGCCCACAGCTCCTACGAGCAGTACTTC. This translates into CASSAHSSYEQYF.

The table lists this clone with a few counts. This chain links TRBV5-1 with TRBJ2-3; a weak D match, TRBD1 (5 bases). The CDR3 totals 13 residues. Trimming stripped 0 bases from V and 8 bases from J, with 10 bases between. Germline CDR1 and CDR2: SGHRS and YFSETQ. This CDR3 is CASSLGRVGTQYF. In nucleotides, the CDR3 is TGCGCCAGCAGCTTGGGCAGGGTTGGTACGCAGTATTTT.

This chain connects TRBV19 to TRBJ1-2; D may be TRBD1 (6 bases). This CDR3 region has 13 residues. Trimming removed 6 bases at V and 5 bases at J, with 13 bases between. Germline V gives CDR1 LNHDA, CDR2 SQIVND (reference sequence). This CDR3 is CASRTTGLYGYTF. For the CDR3, the DNA is TGTGCCAGTAGGACCACAGGGCTATATGGCTACACCTTC.

The chain couples TRBV6-4 to TRBJ2-1, with 9 bases lining up with TRBD1. CDR1 and CDR2 (germline): MRHNA, SNTAGT. With V trimmed by 6 bases and J by 8 bases, 14 bases remained unmatched. The CDR3 contains 16 residues. The CDR3 region has the DNA TGTGCCAGCAGCCCGGGTGACAGGGGGAGAAGTGATGAGCAGTTCTTC. It codes for CASSPGDRGRSDEQFF.

This clone was recorded only once. This chain links TRBV19 with TRBJ2-7; D perhaps matches TRBD1 (6 bases). Trimming took 6 bases from V and 2 from J, leaving 20 bases between them. The CDR3 is 16 amino acids. In germline, CDR1 is LNHDA, CDR2 SQIVND (reference sequence). CDR3 in amino acids: CASSMGAGKLPYEQYF. CDR3 coding DNA: TGTGCCAGTAGCATGGGGGCAGGGAAGTTACCCTACGAGCAGTACTTC.

The chain has TRBV7-9 and TRBJ2-2; 8 nucleotides match TRBD1. CDR1 is SEHNR, CDR2 FQNEAQ, per germline (reference sequence). Losses at the gene ends were 5 bases for V and 0 bases for J; bases not matched to a gene: 2. There are 15 residues in the CDR3. In DNA, the CDR3 is TGTGCCAGCAGCCCAGGGGGCCCGAACACCGGGGAGCTGTTTTTT. Amino acid sequence: CASSPGGPNTGELFF.

This clone came up a few times. This sequence joins TRBV5-1 and TRBJ1-1; D remains ambiguous. This CDR3 comprises 14 residues. Between the trimmed V and J ends, which lost 0 bases and 1 base, there was a span of 7 bases. Germline V gene lookup returns CDR1 SGHRS and CDR2 YFSETQ. The CDR3 nucleotides read TGCGCCAGCAGCTTGGGACTAGAGAACACTGAAGCTTTCTTT. This gives the protein CASSLGLENTEAFF.

This clone appeared a few times. Other DNA variants within this sample encode the same CDR3. The chain combines TRBV9 with TRBJ1-2; perhaps TRBD1 as D (6 bases). Germline V gene data show CDR1 as SGDLS and CDR2 as YYNGEE. The V end lost 4 bases, the J end lost 1 base, and 14 bases lay between the germline ends. This CDR3 spans 15 amino acids. In nucleotides, the CDR3 is TGTGCCAGCAGCCGAACCTTACAGGGTAACTATGGCTACACCTTC. Residues: CASSRTLQGNYGYTF.

The J gene is TRBJ1-5, the V gene TRBV19; 10 bases agree with TRBD1. J lost 5 bases, V lost 6 bases, and 7 bases had no gene match. CDR1 LNHDA and CDR2 SQIVND come from the germline V gene (reference sequence). There are 15 residues in the CDR3. The CDR3 DNA is TGTGCCAGTAGGTCCGGGACAGGGGCCCATCAGCCCCAGCATTTT. Translated, it gives CASRSGTGAHQPQHF. The variable domain in full, completed from reference TRBV19 and TRBJ1-5, reads DGGITQSPKYLFRKEGQNVTLSCEQNLNHDAMYWYRQDPGQGLRLIYYSQIVNDFQKGDIAEGYSVSREKKESFPLTVTSAQKNPTAFYLCASRSGTGAHQPQHFGDGTRLSIL.

The J gene is TRBJ1-2, the V gene TRBV6-5; 8 nucleotides agree with TRBD1. The trim removed 4 bases at V and 7 bases at J, leaving 14 bases unmatched. CDR1 and CDR2 (germline): MNHEY, SVGAGI. The CDR3 covers 16 residues. The CDR3 reads CASSLVGTGTGIGYTF. In nucleotides, the CDR3 is TGTGCCAGCAGTTTGGTGGGGACCGGGACAGGTATTGGCTACACCTTC.

This chain connects TRBV12-3 or TRBV12-4 to TRBJ2-5, with D possibly TRBD2 on 6 matching bases. The germline V and J ends were trimmed by 2 bases and 4 bases, with 8 bases remaining between them. The CDR3 covers 13 residues. The CDR3 spells CASSLLRGETQYF. CDR3 in DNA: TGTGCCAGCAGTTTATTGCGGGGAGAGACCCAGTACTTC.

DNA for the CDR3: TGTGCCATCAAATCCGGGGCTAATGAAAAACTGTTTTTT. Translating gives CAIKSGANEKLFF. The chain combines TRBV10-3 with TRBJ1-4; D is ambiguous. CDR1 ENHRY and CDR2 SYGVKD come from the germline V gene. This CDR3 contains 13 residues. The ends were cut back, 7 bases at V and 3 bases at J, with 9 bases in the middle.